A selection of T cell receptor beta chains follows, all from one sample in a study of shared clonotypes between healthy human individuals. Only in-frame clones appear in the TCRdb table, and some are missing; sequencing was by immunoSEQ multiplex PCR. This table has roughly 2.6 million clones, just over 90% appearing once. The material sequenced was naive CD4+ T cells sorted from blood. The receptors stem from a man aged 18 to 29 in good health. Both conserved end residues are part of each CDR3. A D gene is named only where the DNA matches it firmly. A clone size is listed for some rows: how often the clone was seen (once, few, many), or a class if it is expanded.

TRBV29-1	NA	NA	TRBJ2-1	TGCAGCGTTGTCGGCCAGGGGATCGATGAGCAGTTCTTC	CSVVGQGIDEQFF
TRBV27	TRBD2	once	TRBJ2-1	TGTGCCAGCAGTTTAATGGTCGGCGGGGGGGCCGCGAATGAGCAGTTCTTC	CASSLMVGGGAANEQFF
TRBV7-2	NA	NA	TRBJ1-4	TGTGCCAGCAGCTTGGTAGGGAGGGGGGCTAATGAAAAACTGTTTTTT	CASSLVGRGANEKLFF
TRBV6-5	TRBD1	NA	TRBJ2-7	TGTGCCAGCAGTTACACCGGGACAGGGGTCTACGAGCAGTACTTC	CASSYTGTGVYEQYF
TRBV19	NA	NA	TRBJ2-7	TGTGCCAGTAGTATGCAGGGCTCGGGTTACGAGCAGTACTTC	CASSMQGSGYEQYF
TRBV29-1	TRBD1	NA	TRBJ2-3	TGCAGCGGTGACAGGGGAGGCACAGATACGCAGTATTTT	CSGDRGGTDTQYF
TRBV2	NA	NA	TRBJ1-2	TGTGCCTCGGGGGGGTTAGCAGATGGCTACACCTTC	CASGGLADGYTF
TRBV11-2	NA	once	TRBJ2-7	TGTGCCAGCAGACCCCGAGGGGGGTTTCCCTACGAGCAGTACTTC	CASRPRGGFPYEQYF
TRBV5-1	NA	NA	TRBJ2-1	TGCGCCAGCAGCTTTCCCCGGGCCAACAATGAGCAGTTCTTC	CASSFPRANNEQFF
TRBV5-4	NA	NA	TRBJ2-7	TGTGCCAGCCGGGACGGGGCTCTATACGAGCAGTACTTC	CASRDGALYEQYF
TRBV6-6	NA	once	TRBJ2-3	TGTGCCAGCCGGGTCACTGGCACAGATACGCAGTATTTT	CASRVTGTDTQYF
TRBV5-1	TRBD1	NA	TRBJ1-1	TGCGCCAGCAGTCCCCGCCCGGGACAGGGGAACACTGAAGCTTTCTTT	CASSPRPGQGNTEAFF
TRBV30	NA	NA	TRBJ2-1	TGTGCCTGGAGTGTGACAGAAAGGCAGTTCTTC	CAWSVTERQFF
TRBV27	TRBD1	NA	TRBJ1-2	TGTGCCAGCAGGACCCGGACAGGGGGCGACGGCTACACCTTC	CASRTRTGGDGYTF
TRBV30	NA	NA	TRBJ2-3	TGTGCCTGGAGTGAGGCAGGGCAGGCGTTCGTAGATACGCAGTATTTT	CAWSEAGQAFVDTQYF
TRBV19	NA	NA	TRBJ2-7	TGTGCCAGTAGTATCACTTTTAGTGACGCCGTGGGGGAGCAGTACTTC	CASSITFSDAVGEQYF
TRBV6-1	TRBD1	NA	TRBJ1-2	TGTGCCAGCAGAATCACAGGGGGCATCGTGGGAGGCTACACCTTC	CASRITGGIVGGYTF
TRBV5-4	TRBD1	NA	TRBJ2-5	TGTGCCAGCAGCTTAAGGACAGGGGGCTTGGAGACCCAGTACTTC	CASSLRTGGLETQYF
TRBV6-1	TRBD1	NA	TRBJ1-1	TGTGCCAGCAGGTGGACAGGGGGCACTGAAGCTTTCTTT	CASRWTGGTEAFF
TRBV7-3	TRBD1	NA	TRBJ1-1	TGTGCCAGCAGCTTAAAAGAGGGGGCCACTGAAGCTTTCTTT	CASSLKEGATEAFF
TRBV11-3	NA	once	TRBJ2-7	TGTGCCAGCAGCTCACTCCCCTACGAGCAGTACTTC	CASSSLPYEQYF
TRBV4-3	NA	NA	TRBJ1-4	TGCGCCAGCAGCCAAGCCGCAGGCCTGGAAAAACTGTTTTTT	CASSQAAGLEKLFF
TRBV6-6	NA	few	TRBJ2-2	TGTGCCAGCAGGCAGACAGGACTGAACACCGGGGAGCTGTTTTTT	CASRQTGLNTGELFF